The rows below give T cell receptor beta chains drawn from one sample of a study of radiation and T cells in renal cell carcinoma. Some clones are missing from TCRdb's copy, which holds only in-frame ones; the method was immunoSEQ multiplex PCR. This table holds some 81,000 clones, about 89% found once. Sample: blood, taken from a patient whose treatment included radiotherapy and nephrectomy. These receptors were taken from a woman aged 65 to 85 with renal cell carcinoma. Each CDR3 is given with its conserved first and last residue. A D gene is named only where the DNA matches it firmly. Clone size is shown for a subset of rows, as once, few, many or a class of expanded clone.

>-|TRBJ1-1|TRBV4-2|-
TGTGCCAGCAGCCAAGATCGAAAAGGGTTAACACTCACTGAAGCTTTCTTT
CASSQDRKGLTLTEAFF
>few|TRBJ1-2|TRBV6-5|TRBD1
TGTGCCAGCAGTAGGGACAGGGCCACTGCCTATGGCTACACCTTC
CASSRDRATAYGYTF
>-|TRBJ1-1|TRBV29-1|-
TGCAGCGTTGCTGTGGGGGCAGGAAACACTGAAGCTTTCTTT
CSVAVGAGNTEAFF
>-|TRBJ2-1|TRBV19|-
TGTGCCACCCGGGCCAGCAATAACAATGAGCAGTTCTTC
CATRASNNNEQFF
>-|TRBJ1-6|TRBV18|TRBD1
TGTGCCAGCTCACCACGGGGGACAGGCTTTTCACCCCTCCACTTT
CASSPRGTGFSPLHF
>-|TRBJ2-5|TRBV21-1|-
TGTGCCAGCAGCAAAGGTGCTAGCGAGGAGACCCAGTACTTC
CASSKGASEETQYF
>-|TRBJ1-1|TRBV6-6|-
TGTGCCAGCAGTTACTCTAAGGGATTGAACACTGAAGCTTTCTTT
CASSYSKGLNTEAFF
>-|TRBJ1-2|TRBV19|-
TGTGCCAGTACCCTGACCCGGACAGCTAACTATGGCTACACCTTC
CASTLTRTANYGYTF
>-|TRBJ1-2|TRBV7-2|TRBD1
TGTGCCAGCAGCTTGGACTTCGGGACAGGGAACTATGGCTACACCTTC
CASSLDFGTGNYGYTF
>-|TRBJ1-2|TRBV6-5|TRBD1
TGTGCCAGCAGTTACTCGAGACAGGGAAACTATGGCTACACCTTC
CASSYSRQGNYGYTF
>-|TRBJ1-6|TRBV30|-
TGTGCCTGGAGTTCCACGCACAGGAGCTCTCAGGAGAGGGGGAATTCACCCCTCCACTTT
CAWSSTHRSSQERGNSPLHF
>once|TRBJ1-4|TRBV6-5|-
TGTGCCAGCAGTTACAACGGTAATGAAAAACTGTTTTTT
CASSYNGNEKLFF
>-|TRBJ2-3|TRBV19|-
TGTGCCAGTAGTATGGGGACGCGGGCCGGGGATACGCAGTATTTT
CASSMGTRAGDTQYF
>-|TRBJ1-1|TRBV11-3|-
TGTGCCAGCAGCTTAAGGGGGGCAAGCACTGAAGCTTTCTTT
CASSLRGASTEAFF
>-|TRBJ1-4|TRBV7-8|-
TGTGCCAGCAGCTTTAGAGAAAAACTGTTTTTT
CASSFREKLFF
>-|TRBJ2-1|TRBV27|-
TGTGCCAGCAGTTTAAAGCGGACGCTGGGGAATGAGCAGTTCTTC
CASSLKRTLGNEQFF
>once|TRBJ2-7|TRBV6-5|-
TGTGCCAGCAGTTACTCGAAGGGCAGGCCGGTCGAGGAGCAGTACTTC
CASSYSKGRPVEEQYF
>-|TRBJ1-6|TRBV9|-
TGTGCCAGCAGCCCGCGGAGCTCCTATAATTCACCCCTCCACTTT
CASSPRSSYNSPLHF
>-|TRBJ2-5|TRBV29-1|TRBD1
TGCAGCGTTTACAGGGGAGAGACCCAGTACTTC
CSVYRGETQYF
>-|TRBJ2-7|TRBV11-1|-
TGTGCCAGCAGCTTAGCGGGGGAAAGCTACGAGCAGTACTTC
CASSLAGESYEQYF
>-|TRBJ1-4|TRBV11-2|-
TGTGCCAGCAGCCCAGGAGTCGGGGGGAAACTGTTTTTT
CASSPGVGGKLFF
>-|TRBJ2-7|TRBV28|TRBD1
TGTGCCAGCAGTCTAAGGGGTGCCGGGACAGGGGGCGACGAGCAGTACTTC
CASSLRGAGTGGDEQYF
>few|TRBJ1-1|TRBV6-1|TRBD1
TGTGCCAGCAGTGAACCCACTAACAGGGGGAGTGCTTTCTTT
CASSEPTNRGSAFF
>-|TRBJ2-7|TRBV5-1|TRBD1
TGCGCCAGCAGCACAAACAGGGGGGTAGCGATCTCCTACGAGCAGTACTTC
CASSTNRGVAISYEQYF
>once|TRBJ2-7|TRBV29-1|-
TGCAGCGTTCGGACTGGAACCTACGAGCAGTACTTC
CSVRTGTYEQYF
>-|TRBJ2-2|TRBV19|TRBD1
TGTGCCAGTACGCCGGGACAGGGGGCCGCCGGGGAGCTGTTTTTT
CASTPGQGAAGELFF
>-|TRBJ1-1|TRBV5-4|-
TGTGCCAGCAGCTTCCCGGGAATGAACACTGAAGCTTTCTTT
CASSFPGMNTEAFF
>-|TRBJ1-2|TRBV19|-
TGTGCCAGTAGTATACGACTAGTCGACTATGGCTACACCTTC
CASSIRLVDYGYTF
>-|TRBJ1-1|TRBV28|-
TGTGCCAGCAGAAGAGAGTTAGAGGCTTACCATCAAGCTTTCTTT
CASRRELEAYHQAFF
>-|TRBJ1-5|TRBV28|TRBD1
TGTGCCACTCAACCCGGGACAGGGGGCGTTAAGTTGAATCAGCCCCAGCATTTT
CATQPGTGGVKLNQPQHF
>-|TRBJ1-6|TRBV6-1|-
TGTGCCAGCAGTGAGCTGATTCAGGTCAATTCACCCCTCCACTTT
CASSELIQVNSPLHF
>-|TRBJ1-5|TRBV6-5|TRBD1
TGTGCCAGCAGTCTTGGGACAGGGGCTCAGCCCCAGCATTTT
CASSLGTGAQPQHF
>once|TRBJ1-2|TRBV6-1|-
TGTGCCAGCAGTGTCTCGGGGGGCGCGAGGGAAGGCTACACCTTC
CASSVSGGAREGYTF
>few|TRBJ1-1|TRBV5-1|TRBD1
TGCGCCAGCAGCTTGGTTCCCACAGGGGGCGTGAACACTGAAGCTTTCTTT
CASSLVPTGGVNTEAFF
>-|TRBJ2-1|TRBV7-2|TRBD2
TGTGCCAGCAGCCCGCGACTAGCGGGGGCCGAGCAGTTCTTC
CASSPRLAGAEQFF
>-|TRBJ2-2|TRBV7-6|TRBD2
TGTGCCAGCAGCTTACCTAGCGGGATCTACACCGGGGAGCTGTTTTTT
CASSLPSGIYTGELFF